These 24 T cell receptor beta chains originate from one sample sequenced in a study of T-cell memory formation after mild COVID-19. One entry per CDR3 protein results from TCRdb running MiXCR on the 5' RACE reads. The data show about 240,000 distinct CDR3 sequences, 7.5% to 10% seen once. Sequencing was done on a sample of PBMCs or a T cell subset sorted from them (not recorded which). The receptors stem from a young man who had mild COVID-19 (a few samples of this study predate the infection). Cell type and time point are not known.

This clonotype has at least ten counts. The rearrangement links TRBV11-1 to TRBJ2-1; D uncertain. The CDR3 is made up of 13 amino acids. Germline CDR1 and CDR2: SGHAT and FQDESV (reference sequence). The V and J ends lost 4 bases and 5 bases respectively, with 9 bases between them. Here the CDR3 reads CASSSDLNNEQFF. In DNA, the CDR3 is TGTGCCAGCAGCTCGGACCTTAACAATGAGCAGTTCTTC. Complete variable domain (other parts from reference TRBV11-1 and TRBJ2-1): EAEVAQSPRYKITEKSQAVAFWCDPISGHATLYWYRQILGQGPELLVQFQDESVVDDSQLPKDRFSAERLKGVDSTLKIQPAELGDSAMYLCASSSDLNNEQFFGPGTRLTVL.

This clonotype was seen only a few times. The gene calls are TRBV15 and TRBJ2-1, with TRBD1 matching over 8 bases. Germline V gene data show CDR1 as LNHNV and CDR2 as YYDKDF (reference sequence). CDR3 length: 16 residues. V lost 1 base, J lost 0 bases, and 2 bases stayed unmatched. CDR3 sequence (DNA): TGTGCCACCAGCAGAGGACAGGGGAGCTCCTACAATGAGCAGTTCTTC. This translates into CATSRGQGSSYNEQFF. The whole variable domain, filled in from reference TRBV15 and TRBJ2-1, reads DAMVIQNPRYQVTQFGKPVTLSCSQTLNHNVMYWYQQKSSQAPKLLFHYYDKDFNNEADTPDNFQSRRPNTSFCFLDIRSPGLGDTAMYLCATSRGQGSSYNEQFFGPGTRLTVL.

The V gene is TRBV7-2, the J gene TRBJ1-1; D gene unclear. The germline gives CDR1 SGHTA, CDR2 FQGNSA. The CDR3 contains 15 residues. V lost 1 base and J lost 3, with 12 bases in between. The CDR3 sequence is CASSLVGMPYTEAFF. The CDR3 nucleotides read TGTGCCAGCAGCTTAGTTGGCATGCCGTACACTGAAGCTTTCTTT. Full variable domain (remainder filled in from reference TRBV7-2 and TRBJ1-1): GAGVSQSPSNKVTEKGKDVELRCDPISGHTALYWYRQSLGQGLEFLIYFQGNSAPDKSGLPSDRFSAERTGGSVSTLTIQRTQQEDSAVYLCASSLVGMPYTEAFFGQGTRLTVV.

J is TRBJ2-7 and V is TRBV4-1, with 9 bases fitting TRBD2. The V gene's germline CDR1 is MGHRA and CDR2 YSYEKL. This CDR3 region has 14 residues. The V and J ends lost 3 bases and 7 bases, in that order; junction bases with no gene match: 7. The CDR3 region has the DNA TGCGCCAGCAGCCAGTATAGCGGGGGCTGGGAGCAGTACTTC. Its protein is CASSQYSGGWEQYF.

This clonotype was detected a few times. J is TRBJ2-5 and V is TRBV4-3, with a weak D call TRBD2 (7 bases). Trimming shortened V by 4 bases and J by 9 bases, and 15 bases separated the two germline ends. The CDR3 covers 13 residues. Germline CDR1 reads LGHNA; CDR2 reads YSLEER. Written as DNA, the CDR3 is TGCGCCAGCAGCCTGGGGAGGGGGTCGGCCCAGTACTTC. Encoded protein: CASSLGRGSAQYF.

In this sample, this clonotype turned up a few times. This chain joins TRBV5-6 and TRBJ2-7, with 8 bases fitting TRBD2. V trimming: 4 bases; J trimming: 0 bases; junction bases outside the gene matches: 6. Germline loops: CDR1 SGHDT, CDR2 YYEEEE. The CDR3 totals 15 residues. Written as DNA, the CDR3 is TGTGCCAGCAGCCTTAGCGGGGAGGACTCCTACGAGCAGTACGTC. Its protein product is CASSLSGEDSYEQYV.

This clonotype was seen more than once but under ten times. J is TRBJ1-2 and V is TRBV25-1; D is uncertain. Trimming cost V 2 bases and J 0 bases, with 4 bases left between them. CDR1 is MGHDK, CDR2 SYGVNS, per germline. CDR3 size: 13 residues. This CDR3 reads CASSEQSNYGYTF. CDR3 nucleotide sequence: TGTGCCAGCAGTGAACAGTCTAACTATGGCTACACCTTC.

The CDR3 reads CASSFSITGLGAEAFF. Here the CDR3 DNA reads TGTGCCAGCAGTTTCTCCATTACAGGCCTGGGCGCTGAAGCTTTCTTT. The chain couples TRBV28 to TRBJ1-1; tentatively, D is TRBD1 (5 bases). Germline CDR1 is MDHEN and CDR2 is SYDVKM. Trimming pared 3 bases from V and 6 bases from J, leaving 20 bases between. The CDR3 has 16 residues.

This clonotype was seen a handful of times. CDR3 sequence (DNA): TGTGCCAGCAGCTTTCCCGACAGGGCTCTTTCGGGGGCCAACGTCCTGACTTTC. Its protein product is CASSFPDRALSGANVLTF. The V gene is TRBV7-9, the J gene TRBJ2-6; the match to TRBD1 covers 7 bases. Germline assignment: CDR1 SEHNR and CDR2 FQNEAQ (reference sequence). This CDR3 is built from 18 residues. The V segment lost 3 bases and the J segment 4 bases; nucleotides outside the gene matches: 12.

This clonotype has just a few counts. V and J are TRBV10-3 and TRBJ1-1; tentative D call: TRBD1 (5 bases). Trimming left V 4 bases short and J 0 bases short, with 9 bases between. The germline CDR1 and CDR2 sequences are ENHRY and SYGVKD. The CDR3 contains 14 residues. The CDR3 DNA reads TGTGCCATCAGTGCGGGGGTTCTGAACACTGAAGCTTTCTTT. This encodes CAISAGVLNTEAFF.

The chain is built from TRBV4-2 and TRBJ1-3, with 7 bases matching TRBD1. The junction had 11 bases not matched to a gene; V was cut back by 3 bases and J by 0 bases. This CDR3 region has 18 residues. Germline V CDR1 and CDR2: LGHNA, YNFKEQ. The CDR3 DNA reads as TGTGCCAGCAGCCAGGCCGGTCCGGGACAGAGCTCTGGAAACACCATATATTTT. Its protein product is CASSQAGPGQSSGNTIYF.

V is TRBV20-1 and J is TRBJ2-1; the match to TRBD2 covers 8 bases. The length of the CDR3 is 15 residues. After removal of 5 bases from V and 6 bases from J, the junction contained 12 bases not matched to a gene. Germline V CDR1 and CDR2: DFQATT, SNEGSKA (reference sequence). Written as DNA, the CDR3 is TGCAGTGCTGAAAAGCGGCGTCGGGGGGGCAATGAGCAGTTCTTC. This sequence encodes CSAEKRRRGGNEQFF.

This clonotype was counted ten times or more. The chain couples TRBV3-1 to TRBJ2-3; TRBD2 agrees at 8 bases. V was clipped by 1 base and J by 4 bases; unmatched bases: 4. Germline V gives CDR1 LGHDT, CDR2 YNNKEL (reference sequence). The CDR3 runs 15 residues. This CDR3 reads CASSQAGGPADTQYF. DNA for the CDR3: TGTGCCAGCAGCCAAGCGGGGGGGCCTGCAGATACGCAGTATTTT.

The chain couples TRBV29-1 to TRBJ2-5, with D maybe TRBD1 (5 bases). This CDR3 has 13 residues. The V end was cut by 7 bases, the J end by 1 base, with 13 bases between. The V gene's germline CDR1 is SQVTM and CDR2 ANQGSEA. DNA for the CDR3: TGCAGCGCTGATAGGGGAATCCAAGAGACCCAGTACTTC. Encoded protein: CSADRGIQETQYF.

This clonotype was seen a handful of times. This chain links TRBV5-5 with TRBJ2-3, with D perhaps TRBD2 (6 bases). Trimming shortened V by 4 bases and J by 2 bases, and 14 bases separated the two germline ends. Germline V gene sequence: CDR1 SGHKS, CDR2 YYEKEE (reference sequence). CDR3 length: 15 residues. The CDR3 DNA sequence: TGTGCCAGCAGCGGGGACTCTCCTTTCACAGATACGCAGTATTTT. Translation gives CASSGDSPFTDTQYF.

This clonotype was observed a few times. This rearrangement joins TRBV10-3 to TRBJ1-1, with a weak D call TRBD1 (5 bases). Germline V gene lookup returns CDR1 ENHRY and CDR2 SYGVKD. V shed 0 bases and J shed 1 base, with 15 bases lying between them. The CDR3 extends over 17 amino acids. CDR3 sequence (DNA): TGTGCCATCAGTGAGTCGATTTCCGGGACGGGGAACACTGAAGCTTTCTTT. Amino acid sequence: CAISESISGTGNTEAFF.

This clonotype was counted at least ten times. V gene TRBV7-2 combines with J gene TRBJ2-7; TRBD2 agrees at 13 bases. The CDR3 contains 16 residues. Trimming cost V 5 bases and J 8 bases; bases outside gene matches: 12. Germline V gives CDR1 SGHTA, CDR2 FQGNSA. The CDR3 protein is CASSPGTSGNFGKQYF. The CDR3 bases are TGTGCCAGCAGCCCAGGGACTAGCGGGAATTTTGGCAAGCAGTACTTC.

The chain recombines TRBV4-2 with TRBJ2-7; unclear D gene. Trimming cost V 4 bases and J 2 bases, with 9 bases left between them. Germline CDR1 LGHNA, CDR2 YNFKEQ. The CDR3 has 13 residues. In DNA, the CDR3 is TGTGCCAGCAGCCCGCCCGAGCCCTACGAGCAGTACTTC. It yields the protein CASSPPEPYEQYF.

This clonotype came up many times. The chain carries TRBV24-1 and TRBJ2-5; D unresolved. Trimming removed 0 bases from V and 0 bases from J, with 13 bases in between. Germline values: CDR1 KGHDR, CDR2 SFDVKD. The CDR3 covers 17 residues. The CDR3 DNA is TGTGCCACCAGTGATTTGGAGGCTCTGACGTACCAAGAGACCCAGTACTTC. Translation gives CATSDLEALTYQETQYF.

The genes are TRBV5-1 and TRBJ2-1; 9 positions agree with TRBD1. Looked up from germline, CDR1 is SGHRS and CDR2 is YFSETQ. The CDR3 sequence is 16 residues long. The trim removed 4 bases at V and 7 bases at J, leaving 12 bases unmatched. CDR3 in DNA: TGCGCCAGCAGCCCGACGGGACAGGGTAACGGGAATGAGCAGTTCTTC. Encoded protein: CASSPTGQGNGNEQFF.

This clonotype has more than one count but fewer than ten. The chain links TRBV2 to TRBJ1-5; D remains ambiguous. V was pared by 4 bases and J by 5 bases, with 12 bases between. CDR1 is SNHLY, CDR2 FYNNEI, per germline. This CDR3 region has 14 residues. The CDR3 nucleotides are TGTGCCAGCAGTGGCCCCTCCGCGTATCAGCCCCAGCATTTT. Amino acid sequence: CASSGPSAYQPQHF.

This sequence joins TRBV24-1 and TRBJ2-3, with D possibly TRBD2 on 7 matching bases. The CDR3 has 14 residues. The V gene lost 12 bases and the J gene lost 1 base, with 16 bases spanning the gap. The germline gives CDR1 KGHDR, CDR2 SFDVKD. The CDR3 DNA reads TGTGCCTCAAAGGGGGGGACGTGCACAGATACGCAGTATTTT. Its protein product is CASKGGTCTDTQYF.

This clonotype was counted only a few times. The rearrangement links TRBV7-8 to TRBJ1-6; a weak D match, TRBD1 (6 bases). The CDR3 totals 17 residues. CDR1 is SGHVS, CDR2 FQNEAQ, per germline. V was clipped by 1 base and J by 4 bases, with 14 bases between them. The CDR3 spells CASSLVSAGAYNSPLHF. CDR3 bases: TGTGCCAGCAGCTTAGTTTCGGCAGGGGCGTATAATTCACCCCTCCACTTT.

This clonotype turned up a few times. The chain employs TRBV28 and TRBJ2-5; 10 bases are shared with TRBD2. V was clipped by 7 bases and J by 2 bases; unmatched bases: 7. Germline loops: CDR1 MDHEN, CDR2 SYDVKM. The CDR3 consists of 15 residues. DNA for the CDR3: TGTGCCAGCAATCTGGGACTAGCGATACAAGAGACCCAGTACTTC. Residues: CASNLGLAIQETQYF.